The T cell receptor beta chain under discussion was sequenced for a study of blood T cells in healthy people across ages. With each sample, at least 5.5 micrograms of total RNA were extracted. This clonotype was counted many times. Its antigen is undetermined. A second PCR, run for about 6 to 12 cycles, used a sample-barcoded 5' primer plus a J-beta primer mix. From the 5' RACE reads, TCRdb called clonotypes with MiXCR, one entry per CDR3 protein. This table holds about 380,000 distinct CDR3 sequences, 52% found once. Per the germline V gene, CDR1 is DFQATT and CDR2 is SNEGSKA (reference sequence). J lost 1 base, V lost 1 base, and 15 bases had no gene match. CDR3 length: 18 residues. Study-wide results and caveats: Age advanced and TCR beta diversity per million T cells fell, roughly linearly. It was held that diversity estimates obtained from one million T cells represented underestimates.

The chain couples TRBV20-1 to TRBJ1-2; TRBD1 matches at 7 bases. Sequenced: blood. This clonotype was sampled from a man aged 55 to 70 in good health. This CDR3 reads CSARGFSAPGQLNYGYTF. The CDR3 DNA follows: TGCAGTGCTAGAGGCTTTTCCGCGCCGGGACAGCTTAACTATGGCTACACCTTC.